This TCR beta chain was sequenced in a study of blood T cell repertoires in COVID-19. Study summary: From the United States, Italy and Spain came samples of acute and convalescent COVID-19. PBMCs, B-cell-depleted T cells, or T cells provided the cDNA or gDNA that made up the material.

In the original analysis: Counts of nucleated cells, estimated from reference gene primer amplification, were obtained. Assay used: immunoSEQ multiplex PCR; TCRdb lists only in-frame clones, some missing. Clonal size and the V and J genes are those of that table, whereas D and trimming came from the DNA. The data contain roughly 80,000 clones, around 90% of them singletons. Germline V CDR1 and CDR2: LNHNV, YYDKDF (reference sequence). This CDR3 contains 14 residues. Trimming removed 1 base from V and 5 bases from J, with 10 bases in between. Sample: peripheral blood. This TCR derives from a human donor in a cohort sampled during active COVID-19. This chain links TRBV15 with TRBJ2-3; no definite D call. CDR3 sequence: CATSRGFAVDTQYF. CDR3 coding DNA: TGTGCCACCAGCAGAGGATTCGCGGTAGATACGCAGTATTTT. Variable domain in full (rest from reference TRBV15 and TRBJ2-3): DAMVIQNPRYQVTQFGKPVTLSCSQTLNHNVMYWYQQKSSQAPKLLFHYYDKDFNNEADTPDNFQSRRPNTSFCFLDIRSPGLGDTAMYLCATSRGFAVDTQYFGPGTRLTVL.